This TCR beta chain was profiled in a study of identifying expanded T cells in peripheral blood. No infections or other immune events were documented during collection. Regarding the study as a whole: Roughly 1.2 clones differed between technical replicates, versus approximately 17 and 20 over time. Across healthy donors, higher total template counts meant significantly greater approximately two-week count variance.

Generated by immunoSEQ multiplex PCR, the TCRdb table keeps only in-frame clones and is missing some. The sample carries more than 45,000 clones, more than 70% recorded once. The V segment lost 5 bases and the J segment 2 bases; nucleotides outside the gene matches: 6. This CDR3 is built from 15 residues. Germline V gene sequence: CDR1 SGHAT, CDR2 FQNNGV. As regards this clone: Its antigen is undetermined.

The source of this sequence is a person aged 18-70 years in good health. The rearrangement links TRBV11-2 to TRBJ2-1; the match to TRBD2 covers 7 bases. Specimen: blood. In DNA form, the CDR3 reads TGTGCCAGCAGCACCCGGGGGGACCCCTACAATGAGCAGTTCTTC. Its protein product is CASSTRGDPYNEQFF.